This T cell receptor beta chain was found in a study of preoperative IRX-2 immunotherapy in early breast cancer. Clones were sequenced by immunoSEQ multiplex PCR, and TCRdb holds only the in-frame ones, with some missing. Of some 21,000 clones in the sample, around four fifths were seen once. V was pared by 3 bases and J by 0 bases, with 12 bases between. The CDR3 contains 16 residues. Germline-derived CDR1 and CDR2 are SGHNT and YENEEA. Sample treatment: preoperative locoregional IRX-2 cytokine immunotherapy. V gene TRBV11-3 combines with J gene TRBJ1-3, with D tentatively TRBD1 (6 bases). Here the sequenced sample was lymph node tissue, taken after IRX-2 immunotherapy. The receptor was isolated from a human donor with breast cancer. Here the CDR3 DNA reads TGTGCCAGCAGCTTGCGGGACACCGGCTCTGGAAACACCATATATTTT. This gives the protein CASSLRDTGSGNTIYF.